These 25 T cell receptor beta chains came from one sample sequenced in a study of shared T cell receptors in the human thymus. Profiled with immunoSEQ multiplex PCR; TCRdb holds only in-frame clones, not every one. The sample contains about 660,000 clones, approximately 90% of which appear only once. This sample was shared with a second study, whose subject was human thymus T cells.

The sample comprised thymocytes. The receptors were gathered from a boy less than two years old with a congenital heart defect.

The chain couples TRBV5-5 to TRBJ2-7, with 7 bases matching TRBD2. V trimming: 1 base; J trimming: 3 bases; junction bases outside the gene matches: 10. CDR1 and CDR2 from the germline V gene are SGHKS and YYEKEE (reference sequence). CDR3 length: 16 amino acids. This chain's CDR3 is CASSLRSGEGLYEQYF. DNA for the CDR3: TGTGCCAGCAGCTTGCGTTCGGGGGAGGGCCTCTACGAGCAGTACTTC.

The chain recombines TRBV27 with TRBJ2-7; possible D gene TRBD2, 5 bases. Germline loops: CDR1 MNHEY, CDR2 SMNVEV (reference sequence). The CDR3 is 15 amino acids. V lost 6 bases to trimming and J lost 4 bases, with 19 bases between them. The CDR3 loop is CASRSPRGLEYEQYF. DNA for the CDR3: TGTGCCAGCAGATCCCCCCGGGGATTGGAATACGAGCAGTACTTC.

This CDR3 is CASSQDPRDWKLCEQFF. In DNA, the CDR3 is TGTGCCAGCAGCCAAGATCCAAGAGACTGGAAGCTCTGTGAGCAGTTCTTC. This sequence joins TRBV4-2 and TRBJ2-1; D call uncertain. This CDR3 is built from 17 residues. Germline V CDR1 and CDR2: LGHNA, YNFKEQ. V was clipped by 0 bases and J by 9 bases, with 21 bases between them.

V gene TRBV5-1 combines with J gene TRBJ2-1; 9 nucleotides match TRBD1. The junction had 19 bases not matched to a gene; V was cut back by 7 bases and J by 8 bases. The length of the CDR3 is 17 residues. CDR1 and CDR2 (germline): SGHRS, YFSETQ. CDR3 residues: CASAPRDREPPRDEQFF. CDR3 coding DNA: TGCGCCAGCGCACCGAGGGACAGGGAGCCTCCAAGGGATGAGCAGTTCTTC.

This chain uses TRBV29-1 with TRBJ2-5; D unresolved. This CDR3 region has 12 residues. From germline, CDR1 is SQVTM and CDR2 ANQGSEA. V lost 7 bases and J lost 8, with 17 bases in between. In DNA form, the CDR3 reads TGCAGCGCCCTTTTGTCGGAGAGAACCCAGTACTTC. Translated, it gives CSALLSERTQYF.

The chain links TRBV2 to TRBJ1-5; no clear D. V lost 4 bases, J lost 6 bases, and 22 bases lay in between. From germline, CDR1 is SNHLY and CDR2 FYNNEI. The CDR3 is 17 amino acids. Here the CDR3 reads CASSGGSSPLRSQPQHF. In DNA, the CDR3 is TGTGCCAGCAGTGGTGGCAGTAGCCCTCTAAGGAGTCAGCCCCAGCATTTT.

This clone was counted a single time. This sample also contains other DNA sequences that code for the same CDR3. CDR3 DNA: TGCGCCAGCAGCCAAGACAGGGGTAGACAGCCCCAGCATTTT. It translates to CASSQDRGRQPQHF. V gene TRBV4-3 combines with J gene TRBJ1-5; D may be TRBD1 (6 bases). V was clipped by 0 bases and J by 7 bases, with 10 bases between them. The CDR3 is made up of 14 amino acids. Germline CDR1 and CDR2: LGHNA and YSLEER.

The chain couples TRBV2 to TRBJ2-3; 9 bases line up with TRBD1. The CDR3 loop spans 12 amino acids. V lost 6 bases, J lost 9 bases, and 4 bases stayed unmatched. Germline CDR1 reads SNHLY; CDR2 reads FYNNEI. The CDR3 nucleotides are TGTGCCAGCAGGTCGGGACAGGGAACGCAGTATTTT. This codes for CASRSGQGTQYF.

The chain carries TRBV5-5 and TRBJ1-1; 8 bases align to TRBD1. Trimming removed 4 bases from V and 5 bases from J; junction bases left unmatched: 13. The CDR3 is 16 amino acids. The germline gives CDR1 SGHKS, CDR2 YYEKEE (reference sequence). CDR3 bases: TGTGCCAGCAGCCGCCCGCCGGACAGGGAAGGGACTGAAGCTTTCTTT. Translating gives CASSRPPDREGTEAFF.

The chain uses TRBV5-4 and TRBJ2-6; TRBD2 might be the D (6 bases). Deletions cut 0 bases from V and 0 bases from J, with 10 bases between. This CDR3 contains 17 residues. CDR1 and CDR2 from the germline V gene are SGHNT and YYREEE (reference sequence). DNA for the CDR3: TGTGCCAGCAGCTTGGGTAATAGCGGCTCTGGGGCCAACGTCCTGACTTTC. It specifies CASSLGNSGSGANVLTF.

V and J are TRBV6-1 and TRBJ2-3, with 7 positions matching TRBD1. This CDR3 contains 18 residues. V lost 4 bases to trimming and J lost 2 bases; unmatched junction nucleotides: 15. Looked up from germline, CDR1 is MNHNS and CDR2 is SASEGT. CDR3 DNA: TGTGCCAGCAGTGGGGACAGCCGGAGAATGGTACACACAGATACGCAGTATTTT. It codes for CASSGDSRRMVHTDTQYF.

This chain links TRBV30 with TRBJ1-3; D is uncertain. The CDR3 is 16 residues long. The V end was cut by 4 bases, the J end by 0 bases, with 16 bases between. The germline CDR1 and CDR2 sequences are GTSNPN and SVGIG (reference sequence). CDR3 in amino acids: CAWTPTRRISGNTIYF. The CDR3 nucleotides read TGTGCCTGGACCCCGACGAGGCGGATCTCTGGAAACACCATATATTTT.

The chain recombines TRBV5-1 with TRBJ2-7, with 7 bases fitting TRBD2. V was clipped by 0 bases and J by 0 bases; unmatched bases: 6. Germline V lookup: CDR1 SGHRS, CDR2 YFSETQ. The CDR3 totals 16 residues. The CDR3, as DNA: TGCGCCAGCAGCTTGGTGGGAGGGGACCACTCCTACGAGCAGTACTTC. It translates to CASSLVGGDHSYEQYF.

This chain links TRBV28 with TRBJ2-5; the match to TRBD2 covers 10 bases. Germline V CDR1 and CDR2: MDHEN, SYDVKM. V trimming: 2 bases; J trimming: 0 bases; junction bases outside the gene matches: 3. CDR3 length: 16 amino acids. This CDR3 is CASSLQGLADQETQYF. The CDR3 DNA reads as TGTGCCAGCAGTTTACAAGGACTAGCGGACCAAGAGACCCAGTACTTC. Supplemented by reference TRBV28 and TRBJ2-5, the full variable domain reads DVKVTQSSRYLVKRTGEKVFLECVQDMDHENMFWYRQDPGLGLRLIYFSYDVKMKEKGDIPEGYSVSREKKERFSLILESASTNQTSMYLCASSLQGLADQETQYFGPGTRLLVL.

The V and J genes are TRBV19 and TRBJ2-5; D remains ambiguous. CDR1 and CDR2 (germline): LNHDA, SQIVND (reference sequence). This CDR3 is built from 15 residues. Trimming cost V 1 base and J 7 bases, with 16 bases left between them. The CDR3 coding sequence is TGTGCCAGTAGTATAGCGGGTCGCCACAAGACGACCCAGTACTTC. Translating it yields CASSIAGRHKTTQYF.

This chain links TRBV7-9 with TRBJ2-5; 12 bases align to TRBD2. The CDR3 has 17 amino acids. Germline V CDR1 and CDR2: SEHNR, FQNEAQ (reference sequence). Unmatched junction bases numbered 12, after V lost 5 bases and J lost 5 bases. The CDR3 coding sequence is TGTGCCAGCAGCCTGGGGACTAGCGGGTTGTTAGGGGAGACCCAGTACTTC. Translating it yields CASSLGTSGLLGETQYF.

As to this clone: Other DNA sequences in this specimen translate into the identical CDR3. The J gene is TRBJ2-7, the V gene TRBV27, with 11 nucleotides matching TRBD2. Germline CDR1 reads MNHEY; CDR2 reads SMNVEV (reference sequence). Trimming removed 5 bases from V and 2 bases from J; junction bases left unmatched: 2. CDR3 length: 14 amino acids. This CDR3 is CASSRLAGPYEQYF. The CDR3 nucleotides are TGTGCCAGCAGTCGACTAGCGGGGCCCTACGAGCAGTACTTC.

The chain joins TRBV29-1 to TRBJ2-1, with 10 bases that match TRBD2. This CDR3 is 17 amino acids long. Germline CDR1 and CDR2: SQVTM and ANQGSEA. After removal of 8 bases from V and 0 bases from J, the junction contained 13 bases not matched to a gene. The CDR3 here is CSLAWTSGHSSYNEQFF. DNA of the CDR3: TGCAGCCTTGCCTGGACTAGCGGCCATAGCTCCTACAATGAGCAGTTCTTC.

CDR3 nucleotides: TGTGCCAGCAGTCCTCGACAGGGGGCTGATGGCAATGAGCAGTTCTTC. Translation gives CASSPRQGADGNEQFF. The genes are TRBV9 and TRBJ2-1; 10 bases line up with TRBD1. Germline V gives CDR1 SGDLS, CDR2 YYNGEE. The CDR3 is 16 amino acids. V trimming: 5 bases; J trimming: 6 bases; junction bases outside the gene matches: 11.

V usage is TRBV29-1 and J usage is TRBJ2-1; D perhaps matches TRBD2 (7 bases). The V gene's germline CDR1 is SQVTM and CDR2 ANQGSEA. The ends were cut back, 0 bases at V and 0 bases at J, with 9 bases in the middle. This CDR3 is built from 15 residues. The CDR3 DNA sequence: TGCAGCGTTGAAGAAAGGGGGGGCTCCTACAATGAGCAGTTCTTC. This sequence encodes CSVEERGGSYNEQFF.

The V gene is TRBV6-5, the J gene TRBJ2-3; 8 bases are a match to TRBD1. Germline assignment: CDR1 MNHEY and CDR2 SVGAGI. With 2 bases clipped from V and 9 bases from J, the junction kept 1 base outside the gene matches. This CDR3 region has 12 residues. This CDR3 is CASSYDRGTQYF. The DNA for the CDR3 is TGTGCCAGCAGTTACGACAGGGGCACGCAGTATTTT.

The chain has TRBV4-3 and TRBJ2-3; TRBD2 matches 9 bases. Germline V gives CDR1 LGHNA, CDR2 YSLEER. With V trimmed by 4 bases and J by 4 bases, 3 bases remained unmatched. The CDR3 consists of 14 residues. The CDR3 region is CASSLKREADTQYF. In nucleotides, the CDR3 is TGCGCCAGCAGCCTTAAGCGGGAGGCAGATACGCAGTATTTT.

The rearrangement joins TRBV18 to TRBJ1-2; D may be TRBD1 (6 bases). The CDR3 loop spans 16 amino acids. The V gene's germline CDR1 is KGHSH and CDR2 LQKENI. Trimming left V 5 bases short and J 3 bases short, with 19 bases between. The CDR3 DNA follows: TGTGCCAGCTCAGGTGGCAGGGGCTTGCGGCACTATGGCTACACCTTC. Translated: CASSGGRGLRHYGYTF.

In DNA, the CDR3 is TGTGCCAGCACCCAAGATACCCTAGCGGGGTCCTACGAGCAGTACTTC. Its translation: CASTQDTLAGSYEQYF. The chain uses TRBV7-9 and TRBJ2-7; 9 bases align to TRBD2. The CDR3 spans 16 residues. Per the germline V gene, CDR1 is SEHNR and CDR2 is FQNEAQ (reference sequence). Germline trimming cut 7 bases from V and 1 base from J; bases unmatched to any gene: 11.

This clone was observed once. This chain uses TRBV28 with TRBJ2-4; no firm D call. The CDR3 runs to 16 residues. Germline loops: CDR1 MDHEN, CDR2 SYDVKM. V lost 3 bases and J 0 bases, leaving 12 bases between the germline ends. CDR3 protein: CASSFPTPLAKNIQYF. The CDR3 DNA reads as TGTGCCAGCAGTTTCCCGACACCCCTAGCCAAAAACATTCAGTACTTC.